The 9 T cell receptor beta chains given below trace back to one sample, sequenced in a study of blood T cells in healthy people across ages. The authors ran a second PCR of about 6 to 11 cycles using a sample-barcoded 5' primer and a J-beta primer mix. Via MiXCR, TCRdb re-called the 5' RACE reads, giving one row per CDR3 protein. The table lists fewer than 2,000,000 distinct CDR3 sequences, 30% to 35% of them singletons. The source material was blood. The receptors derive from a woman aged 25 to 45 in good health.

This clonotype was observed a few times. V and J are TRBV20-1 and TRBJ1-1; unclear D gene. Per the germline V gene, CDR1 is DFQATT and CDR2 is SNEGSKA (reference sequence). V shed 3 bases and J shed 4 bases, with 9 bases lying between them. The CDR3 is 12 residues long. The CDR3 sequence is CSASSRATEAFF. The CDR3 nucleotides read TGCAGTGCTAGCAGTAGGGCCACTGAAGCTTTCTTT.

The gene calls are TRBV14 and TRBJ2-7; the match to TRBD1 covers 8 bases. Germline V gene data show CDR1 as SGHDN and CDR2 as FVKESK. The CDR3 loop spans 15 amino acids. V was pared by 5 bases and J by 6 bases, with 12 bases of the junction left unmatched. The CDR3 sequence is CASSNRDRPWSEQYF. The DNA for the CDR3 is TGTGCCAGCAGCAACCGGGACAGGCCTTGGTCCGAGCAGTACTTC.

The sample holds a few counts of this clonotype. The chain carries TRBV4-1 and TRBJ2-3; maybe TRBD2 (6 bases). Trimming pared 4 bases from V and 4 bases from J, leaving 21 bases between. This CDR3 is 17 amino acids long. Per germline, CDR1 MGHRA and CDR2 YSYEKL. DNA of the CDR3: TGCGCCAGCAGCCGAGGATCCACGGGGGTCCGGTCAGATACGCAGTATTTT. Protein sequence: CASSRGSTGVRSDTQYF.

DNA of the CDR3: TGCAGTGCTCCTGGGGACAAAGTCTACAATGAGCAGTACTTC. Translation gives CSAPGDKVYNEQYF. The chain links TRBV20-1 to TRBJ2-1; a weak D match, TRBD1 (6 bases). The J call is in doubt because the DNA end fits TRBJ2-7 better. The CDR3 has 14 residues. The V gene's germline CDR1 is DFQATT and CDR2 SNEGSKA (reference sequence).

This clonotype was detected ten times or more. This CDR3 reads CASSVRTSGGREQFF. The CDR3 DNA reads TGTGCCAGCAGCGTCAGGACTAGCGGGGGACGTGAGCAGTTCTTC. The genes are TRBV7-2 and TRBJ2-1; 13 nucleotides agree with TRBD2. The CDR3 sequence is 15 residues long. The J segment lost 9 bases and the V segment lost 5 bases, leaving 7 bases of the junction unmatched. Germline V lookup: CDR1 SGHTA, CDR2 FQGNSA.

The chain recombines TRBV6-6 with TRBJ2-1, with D maybe TRBD2 (6 bases). Trimming took off 2 bases at V and 5 bases at J, with 16 bases between the two ends. CDR1 is MNHNY, CDR2 SVGAGI, per germline (reference sequence). There are 16 residues in the CDR3. The CDR3 nucleotides read TGTGCCAGCAGTTACGTCCGCCTAGCGAGTGACAATGAGCAGTTCTTC. It is translated as CASSYVRLASDNEQFF.

A single count supports this clonotype. A single base separates this from a much larger clone, so it may be a read error. The V call is TRBV10-3, the J call TRBJ2-7; D gene unclear. Germline values: CDR1 ENHRY, CDR2 SYGVKD. This CDR3 comprises 14 residues. CDR3 residues: CAIRESTRDYEQYF. The CDR3 DNA sequence: TGTGCCATCAGGGAGTCGACTCGAGACTACGAGCAGTACTTC.

This clonotype was picked up many times. The V call is TRBV27, the J call TRBJ2-1; D may match TRBD1 or TRBD2 (6 bases each). CDR1 is MNHEY, CDR2 SMNVEV, per germline (reference sequence). This CDR3 contains 15 residues. V gave up 3 bases and J gave up 8 bases, with 17 bases separating them. In DNA form, the CDR3 reads TGTGCCAGCAGTTTGGGGGCGGGAAAGGCATATGAGCAGTTCTTC. Translation: CASSLGAGKAYEQFF.

The chain is built from TRBV6-2 or TRBV6-3 and TRBJ1-2, with D possibly being TRBD1 (5 bases). Germline-derived CDR1 and CDR2 are MNHEY and SVGEGT. This CDR3 has 12 residues. The V and J ends lost 7 bases and 2 bases respectively, with 8 bases between them. The CDR3 DNA follows: TGTGCCAGCACGCGGGACAACTATGGCTACACCTTC. Residues: CASTRDNYGYTF.